This T cell receptor (beta chain) was recovered during a study of T-cell memory formation after mild COVID-19. Study-level results: For contracting clones, CD4+ ones sat mainly in CM and EM, CD8+ in EMRA. Nothing showed for sure that second-wave clones peaking on day 37 were SARS-CoV-2 specific. Some responding clones appeared in pre-infection memory, suggesting cross-reactive memory joined.

V lost 7 bases, J lost 0 bases, and 10 bases lay in between. The CDR3 is 12 residues long. In germline, CDR1 is GTSNPN, CDR2 SVGIG (reference sequence). With constant-segment primers, 5'RACE yielded cDNA libraries of TCR alpha and TCR beta that carried sample barcodes and UMIs. TCRdb itself ran the 5' RACE reads through MiXCR, one entry per CDR3 protein. The sample carries around 340,000 distinct CDR3 sequences, 10% to 15% recorded once. About this clonotype itself: The antigen is not known.

Sample: PBMCs or a T cell subset sorted from them (not recorded which). J is TRBJ2-7 and V is TRBV30; D ambiguous. The receptor was derived from a man between 18 and 29 years old who had mild COVID-19 (a few samples of this study predate the infection). Cell type and time point are not known. As DNA, the CDR3 is TGTGCCTACAATCCAACCTCCTACGAGCAGTACTTC. Residues: CAYNPTSYEQYF.